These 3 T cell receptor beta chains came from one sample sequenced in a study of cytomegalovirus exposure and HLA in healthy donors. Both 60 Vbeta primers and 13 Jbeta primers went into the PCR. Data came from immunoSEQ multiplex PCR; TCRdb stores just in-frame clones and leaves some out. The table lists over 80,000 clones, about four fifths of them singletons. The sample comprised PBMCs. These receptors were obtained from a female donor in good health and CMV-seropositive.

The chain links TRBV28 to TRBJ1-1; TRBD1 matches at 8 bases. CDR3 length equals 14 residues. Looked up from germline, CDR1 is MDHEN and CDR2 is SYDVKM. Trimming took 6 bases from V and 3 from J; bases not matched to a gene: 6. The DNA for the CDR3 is TGTGCCAGCAGCCCAGGGGGCAAGGACACTGAAGCTTTCTTT. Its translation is CASSPGGKDTEAFF.

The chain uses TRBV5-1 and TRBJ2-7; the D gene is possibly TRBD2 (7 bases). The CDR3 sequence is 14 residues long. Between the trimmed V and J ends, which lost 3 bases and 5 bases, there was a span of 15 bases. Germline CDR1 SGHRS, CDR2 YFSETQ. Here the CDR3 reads CASSSRGAADEQYF. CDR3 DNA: TGCGCCAGCAGCTCACGGGGGGCGGCCGACGAGCAGTACTTC. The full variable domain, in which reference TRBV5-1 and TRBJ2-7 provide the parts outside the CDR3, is KAGVTQTPRYLIKTRGQQVTLSCSPISGHRSVSWYQQTPGQGLQFLFEYFSETQRNKGNFPGRFSGRQFSNSRSEMNVSTLELGDSALYLCASSSRGAADEQYFGPGTRLTVT.

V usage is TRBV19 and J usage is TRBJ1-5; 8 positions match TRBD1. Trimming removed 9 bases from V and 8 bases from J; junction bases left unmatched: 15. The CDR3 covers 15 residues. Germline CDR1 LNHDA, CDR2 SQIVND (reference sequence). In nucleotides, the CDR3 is TGTGCCAGCCGCAGGACATGGACAGGGTTGGAGCCCCAGCATTTT. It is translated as CASRRTWTGLEPQHF.